This T cell receptor (beta chain) was sequenced for a study of T cell responses to AZD1222 COVID-19 vaccine. On the study more broadly: Pooling of second doses given at about 4 or about 12 weeks was done. Study findings and constraints: Donors, mostly white British, included more females; clonal diversity was possibly underestimated.

Turning to this clone: No antigen is known for it.

Clones were sequenced by immunoSEQ multiplex PCR, and TCRdb holds only the in-frame ones, with some missing. The profile shows 86,000 or so clones, 89% of them singletons. With 1 base removed from V and 6 bases from J, the gap between germline ends came to 13 bases. Germline CDR1 reads SGHAT; CDR2 reads FQNNGV. The CDR3 consists of 14 residues. The sample was peripheral blood, taken on day 0 of AZD1222 vaccination. The receptor was derived from an adult in good health. The chain is built from TRBV11-2 and TRBJ2-7; a possible D gene is TRBD2 (6 bases). CDR3: CASSLVRGAGEQYF. CDR3 sequence (DNA): TGTGCCAGCAGCTTAGTTCGGGGAGCGGGCGAGCAGTACTTC.